This entry concerns a single T cell receptor (beta chain). The data derive from a study of blood T cell repertoires in COVID-19. Study-level background: There were acute and convalescent COVID-19 samples, and they came from the United States, Italy and Spain. In each case, the material was cDNA or gDNA derived from T cells, B-cell-depleted T cells, or PBMCs.

Germline V gene data show CDR1 as MNHNS and CDR2 as SASEGT. This CDR3 comprises 15 residues. Trimming took off 1 base at V and 5 bases at J, with 15 bases between the two ends. Produced via immunoSEQ multiplex PCR; TCRdb's table is partial and in-frame only. The sample records approximately 230,000 clones, about nine tenths being singletons. The rearrangement joins TRBV6-1 to TRBJ2-7; maybe TRBD2 (6 bases). This TCR was recovered from a man aged 25 to 40 who had recovered from COVID-19. The sequenced sample was peripheral blood. This CDR3 reads CASSEGGVGSDEQYF. The CDR3 DNA reads TGTGCCAGCAGTGAAGGGGGGGTAGGGTCAGACGAGCAGTACTTC.